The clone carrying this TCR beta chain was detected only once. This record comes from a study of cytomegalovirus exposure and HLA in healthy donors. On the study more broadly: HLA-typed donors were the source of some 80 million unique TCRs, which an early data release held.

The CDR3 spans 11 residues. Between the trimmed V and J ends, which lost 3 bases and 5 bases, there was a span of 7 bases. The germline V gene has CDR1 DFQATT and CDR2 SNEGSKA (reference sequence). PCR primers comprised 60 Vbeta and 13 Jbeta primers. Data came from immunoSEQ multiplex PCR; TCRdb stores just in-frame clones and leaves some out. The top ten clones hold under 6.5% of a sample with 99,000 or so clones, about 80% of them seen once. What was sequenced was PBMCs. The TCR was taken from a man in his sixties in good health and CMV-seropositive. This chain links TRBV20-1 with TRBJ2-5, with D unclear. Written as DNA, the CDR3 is TGCAGTGCTAGCCCCGGGGAGACCCAGTACTTC. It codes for CSASPGETQYF.